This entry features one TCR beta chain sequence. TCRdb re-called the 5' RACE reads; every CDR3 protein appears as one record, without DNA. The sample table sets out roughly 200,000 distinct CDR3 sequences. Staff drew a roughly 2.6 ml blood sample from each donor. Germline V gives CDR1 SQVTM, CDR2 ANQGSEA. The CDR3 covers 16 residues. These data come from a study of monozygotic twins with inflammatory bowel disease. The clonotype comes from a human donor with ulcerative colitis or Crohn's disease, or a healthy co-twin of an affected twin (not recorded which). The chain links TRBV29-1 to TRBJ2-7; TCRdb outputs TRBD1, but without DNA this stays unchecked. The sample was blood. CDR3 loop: CSVEEVDRTGSYEQYF.